This entry lists 25 T cell receptor beta chains sequenced from one sample in a study of T cell responses to AZD1222 COVID-19 vaccine. TCRdb keeps only in-frame clones here, not all; method: immunoSEQ multiplex PCR. This sample yields 130,000 to 150,000 clones, of which more than 80% are seen a single time; around 1.5% belongs to the top ten. The sequencing used peripheral blood, collected on day 0 of AZD1222 vaccination. The receptors stem from an adult in good health.

This clone has just a few counts. The chain joins TRBV5-6 to TRBJ1-5, with D possibly TRBD1 on 5 matching bases. The CDR3 extends over 16 amino acids. Germline loops: CDR1 SGHDT, CDR2 YYEEEE. With 1 base removed from V and 2 bases from J, the gap between germline ends came to 13 bases. CDR3 nucleotide sequence: TGTGCCAGCAGCTTGTACTCGGTGGGGGGCAATCAGCCCCAGCATTTT. Translation gives CASSLYSVGGNQPQHF.

The V gene is TRBV6-5, the J gene TRBJ2-7; D gene unclear. The V end was cut by 0 bases, the J end by 5 bases, with 14 bases between. The germline gives CDR1 MNHEY, CDR2 SVGAGI. The CDR3 has 15 residues. The DNA for the CDR3 is TGTGCCAGCAGTTACTCGCAGTCCTTTGGGAACGAGCAGTACTTC. It specifies CASSYSQSFGNEQYF.

V is TRBV21-1 and J is TRBJ1-1. TRBV21-1 has pseudogene status. This CDR3 comprises 13 residues. The CDR3 nucleotides read TGTGCCAGCCCGGGCAGCTTTGGGACTGAAGCTTTCTTT. Amino acid sequence: CASPGSFGTEAFF.

The sample holds a few counts of this clone. The chain has TRBV6-1 and TRBJ2-7; TRBD2 might be the D (5 bases). V was shortened by 2 bases and J by 3 bases, with 14 bases between the two germline ends. CDR3 length: 15 residues. The germline V gene encodes CDR1 MNHNS and CDR2 SASEGT. The CDR3 region is CASSETGNNDYEQYF. In DNA form, the CDR3 reads TGTGCCAGCAGTGAAACGGGGAATAATGACTACGAGCAGTACTTC.

The rearrangement joins TRBV7-8 to TRBJ1-5, with D unresolved. This CDR3 is 15 amino acids long. CDR1 is SGHVS and CDR2 is FQNEAQ in the germline V gene. Trimming took off 5 bases at V and 0 bases at J, with 11 bases between the two ends. CDR3 nucleotide sequence: TGTGCCAGCAGCCACACCCTCGATAGCAATCAGCCCCAGCATTTT. Its protein is CASSHTLDSNQPQHF.

The V gene is TRBV6-6, the J gene TRBJ1-4; D call uncertain. V gave up 4 bases and J gave up 7 bases, with 13 bases separating them. Germline V gene lookup returns CDR1 MNHNY and CDR2 SVGAGI (reference sequence). The CDR3 has 14 residues. The CDR3, as DNA: TGTGCCAGCAGTTTGCCATCTCTTAGTGAAAAACTGTTTTTT. Translation: CASSLPSLSEKLFF.

The V call is TRBV12-3 or TRBV12-4, the J call TRBJ1-1; the D gene is possibly TRBD1 (5 bases). Trimming pared 5 bases from V and 4 bases from J, leaving 8 bases between. The CDR3 is 12 residues long. This CDR3 reads CASSLRVTEAFF. Written as DNA, the CDR3 is TGTGCCAGCAGTCTCAGGGTCACTGAAGCTTTCTTT.

This clone has a single count. The V and J genes are TRBV7-8 and TRBJ2-7; no firm D call. From germline, CDR1 is SGHVS and CDR2 FQNEAQ. The CDR3 length is 14 residues. V lost 3 bases, J lost 2 bases, and 11 bases lay in between. The CDR3 loop is CASSFSTGPYEQYF. CDR3 nucleotides: TGTGCCAGCAGCTTCAGTACGGGTCCCTACGAGCAGTACTTC. The whole variable domain, filled in from reference TRBV7-8 and TRBJ2-7, reads GAGVSQSPRYKVAKRGQDVALRCDPISGHVSLFWYQQALGQGPEFLTYFQNEAQLDKSGLPSDRFFAERPEGSVSTLKIQRTQQEDSAVYLCASSFSTGPYEQYFGPGTRLTVT.

The chain uses TRBV19 and TRBJ1-1; 7 bases match TRBD1. Unmatched junction bases numbered 8, after V lost 4 bases and J lost 6 bases. This CDR3 spans 14 amino acids. Germline assignment: CDR1 LNHDA and CDR2 SQIVND (reference sequence). The CDR3, as DNA: TGTGCCAGTAGTAGACAGGGAAGTCGGGCTGAAGCTTTCTTT. This translates into CASSRQGSRAEAFF.

The gene calls are TRBV7-9 and TRBJ1-2; unclear D gene. The CDR3 length is 13 residues. Trimming cost V 0 bases and J 7 bases, with 9 bases left between them. Germline V gene lookup returns CDR1 SEHNR and CDR2 FQNEAQ (reference sequence). The CDR3 spells CASSLAQGFGYTF. Here the CDR3 DNA reads TGTGCCAGCAGCTTAGCGCAAGGGTTTGGCTACACCTTC.

This chain uses TRBV28 with TRBJ2-4, with a possible D match to TRBD2 (6 bases). Germline V CDR1 and CDR2: MDHEN, SYDVKM. The ends were cut back, 2 bases at V and 0 bases at J, with 11 bases in the middle. This CDR3 spans 16 amino acids. The DNA of the CDR3 is TGTGCCAGCAGTTTAAGGAGGGGCTTAGCCAAAAACATTCAGTACTTC. It yields the protein CASSLRRGLAKNIQYF.

Written as DNA, the CDR3 is TGTGCCAGCAGAGGAAAGCGGGAGGCCTACAATGAGCAGTTCTTC. This encodes CASRGKREAYNEQFF. The V and J genes are TRBV21-1 and TRBJ2-1; whether TRBD2, the table's D call, matches the DNA was not checked. TRBV21-1 is assigned pseudogene status. The CDR3 is 15 residues long.

The chain uses TRBV15 and TRBJ2-5; D is possibly TRBD1 or TRBD2 (6 bases each). The CDR3 covers 13 residues. Trimming cost V 8 bases and J 4 bases, with 14 bases left between them. Germline values: CDR1 LNHNV, CDR2 YYDKDF (reference sequence). The CDR3: CATRFRGRETQYF. The CDR3 DNA follows: TGTGCCACCCGGTTCCGGGGGCGAGAGACCCAGTACTTC.

The sample holds one count of this clone. This chain connects TRBV18 to TRBJ2-1; D gene ambiguous. Germline lookup yields CDR1 KGHSH and CDR2 LQKENI. The CDR3 length is 14 residues. V was pared by 6 bases and J by 2 bases, with 11 bases between. CDR3 region: CASSRQSTYNEQFF. CDR3 coding DNA: TGTGCCAGCTCCCGCCAGTCGACCTACAATGAGCAGTTCTTC. The full variable domain, its missing parts supplied by reference TRBV18 and TRBJ2-1, is NAGVMQNPRHLVRRRGQEARLRCSPMKGHSHVYWYRQLPEEGLKFMVYLQKENIIDESGMPKERFSAEFPKEGPSILRIQQVVRGDSAAYFCASSRQSTYNEQFFGPGTRLTVL.

The chain has TRBV7-9 and TRBJ2-7; D uncertain. The V end was cut by 5 bases, the J end by 2 bases, with 7 bases between. This CDR3 region has 12 residues. The germline V gene has CDR1 SEHNR and CDR2 FQNEAQ (reference sequence). The CDR3 nucleotides are TGTGCCAGCAGCCAGAAGCCCTACGAGCAGTACTTC. It translates to CASSQKPYEQYF.

The chain joins TRBV10-3 to TRBJ2-5, with D hard to call. V was clipped by 2 bases and J by 5 bases, with 3 bases between them. The CDR3 consists of 11 residues. CDR1 ENHRY and CDR2 SYGVKD come from the germline V gene. The CDR3 is CAISERETQYF. CDR3 nucleotides: TGTGCCATCAGTGAGAGGGAGACCCAGTACTTC.

This chain joins TRBV20-1 and TRBJ2-7; D gene uncertain. CDR1 DFQATT and CDR2 SNEGSKA come from the germline V gene (reference sequence). V was trimmed by 3 bases and J by 6 bases, leaving 9 bases between them. There are 11 residues in the CDR3. This CDR3 reads CSASELREQYF. The DNA for the CDR3 is TGCAGTGCTAGTGAGTTACGCGAGCAGTACTTC.

The V gene is TRBV30, the J gene TRBJ2-5; D perhaps matches TRBD1 (6 bases). From germline, CDR1 is GTSNPN and CDR2 SVGIG (reference sequence). The CDR3 has 14 residues. V was trimmed by 2 bases and J by 5 bases, leaving 15 bases between them. CDR3 coding DNA: TGTGCCTGGAGTCCCTCCTTTAGGGGGGAGACCCAGTACTTC. It yields the protein CAWSPSFRGETQYF.

The V call is TRBV18, the J call TRBJ1-1; D is unclear. CDR1 and CDR2 (germline): KGHSH, LQKENI. CDR3 length: 14 residues. V lost 3 bases and J lost 3, with 11 bases in between. Written as DNA, the CDR3 is TGTGCCAGCTCACCGACTATCGGCGACACTGAAGCTTTCTTT. Protein: CASSPTIGDTEAFF.

This chain joins TRBV28 and TRBJ2-7; D might be TRBD2 (5 bases). The V end was cut by 5 bases, the J end by 4 bases, with 12 bases between. CDR3 length: 13 residues. CDR1 MDHEN and CDR2 SYDVKM come from the germline V gene. The CDR3 DNA sequence: TGTGCCAGCAGTGGCAGCCCGGGGTACGAGCAGTACTTC. Protein: CASSGSPGYEQYF.

The gene calls are TRBV4-1 and TRBJ2-2; 9 bases are shared with TRBD2. The CDR3 contains 17 residues. Trimming took 4 bases from V and 8 from J; bases not matched to a gene: 14. Germline lookup yields CDR1 MGHRA and CDR2 YSYEKL. The CDR3: CASSRERSSGSQGELFF. In DNA, the CDR3 is TGCGCCAGCAGCCGGGAAAGGAGTAGCGGGAGTCAAGGGGAGCTGTTTTTT.

The chain has TRBV5-1 and TRBJ2-3; 8 positions match TRBD2. The ends lost 2 bases at V and 9 bases at J; junction bases unmatched: 11. Germline loops: CDR1 SGHRS, CDR2 YFSETQ. The CDR3 runs 15 residues. CDR3: CASSFGGAGEGTQYF. The DNA of the CDR3 is TGCGCCAGCAGCTTTGGAGGAGCGGGAGAAGGCACGCAGTATTTT.

About this clone itself: At one boundary the junction diverges from the germline segment, which might be a read error. The V and J genes are TRBV5-4 and TRBJ2-7, with a tentative D call TRBD1 (10 bases). There are 17 residues in the CDR3. CDR1 and CDR2 (germline): SGHNT, YYREEE (reference sequence). The CDR3 sequence: CARRRGGGTGVSIEQYF. The CDR3 DNA reads as TGTGCCCGCAGGCGGGGGGGCGGGACAGGGGTGTCCATCGAGCAGTACTTC.

V and J are TRBV7-6 and TRBJ2-3; TRBD2 matches 7 bases. Germline V CDR1 and CDR2: SGHVS, FNYEAQ. V lost 5 bases, J lost 8 bases, and 7 bases stayed unmatched. CDR3 length: 13 residues. This chain's CDR3 is CASSDRPSGTQYF. In DNA, the CDR3 is TGTGCCAGCAGCGACCGCCCTAGCGGTACGCAGTATTTT. The variable domain in full, with the rest retrieved from reference TRBV7-6 and TRBJ2-3, is GAGVSQSPRYKVTKRGQDVALRCDPISGHVSLYWYRQALGQGPEFLTYFNYEAQQDKSGLPNDRFSAERPEGSISTLTIQRTEQRDSAMYRCASSDRPSGTQYFGPGTRLTVL.

This chain links TRBV29-1 with TRBJ1-3; D is ambiguous. Germline V gene data show CDR1 as SQVTM and CDR2 as ANQGSEA. The CDR3 runs to 15 residues. Trimming removed 6 bases at V and 4 bases at J, with 19 bases between. The CDR3 protein is CSVQNQQNLGNTIYF. CDR3 DNA: TGCAGCGTCCAGAATCAACAGAACCTAGGAAACACCATATATTTT.